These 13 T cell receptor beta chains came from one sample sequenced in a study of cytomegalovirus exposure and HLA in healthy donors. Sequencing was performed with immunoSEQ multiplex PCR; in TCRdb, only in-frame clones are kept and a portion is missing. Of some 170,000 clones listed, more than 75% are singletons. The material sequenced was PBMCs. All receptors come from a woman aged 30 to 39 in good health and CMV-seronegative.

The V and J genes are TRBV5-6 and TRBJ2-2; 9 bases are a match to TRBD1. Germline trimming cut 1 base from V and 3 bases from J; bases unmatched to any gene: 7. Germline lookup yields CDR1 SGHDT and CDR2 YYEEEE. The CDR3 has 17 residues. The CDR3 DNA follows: TGTGCCAGCAGCTTGTGGCCCGGACAGGGGTACACCGGGGAGCTGTTTTTT. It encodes CASSLWPGQGYTGELFF.

The CDR3 DNA reads TGTGCCAGCAGTTACACGACAGGGGCGCCCCCCTACGAGCAGTACTTC. Its translation: CASSYTTGAPPYEQYF. The genes are TRBV6-5 and TRBJ2-7; 8 nucleotides align to TRBD1. V lost 2 bases, J lost 2 bases, and 8 bases stayed unmatched. CDR1 is MNHEY, CDR2 SVGAGI, per germline. The CDR3 is 16 amino acids.

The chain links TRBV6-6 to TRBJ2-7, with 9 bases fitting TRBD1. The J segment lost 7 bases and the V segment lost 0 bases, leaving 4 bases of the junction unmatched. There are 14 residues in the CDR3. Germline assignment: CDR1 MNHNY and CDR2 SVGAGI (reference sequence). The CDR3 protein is CASSYSQGAREQYF. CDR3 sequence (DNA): TGTGCCAGCAGTTACTCACAGGGGGCGAGGGAGCAGTACTTC.

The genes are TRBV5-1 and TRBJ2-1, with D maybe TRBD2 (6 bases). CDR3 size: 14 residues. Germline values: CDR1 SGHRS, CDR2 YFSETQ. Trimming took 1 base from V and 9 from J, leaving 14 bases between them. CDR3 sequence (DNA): TGCGCCAGCAGCTTGACGATGGGGGGAAGTGAGCAGTTCTTC. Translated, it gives CASSLTMGGSEQFF.

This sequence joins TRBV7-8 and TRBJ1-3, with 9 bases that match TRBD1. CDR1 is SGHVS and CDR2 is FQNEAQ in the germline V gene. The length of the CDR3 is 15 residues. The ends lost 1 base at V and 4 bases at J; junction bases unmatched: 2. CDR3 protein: CASSLGGTGGNTIYF. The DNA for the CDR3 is TGTGCCAGCAGCTTAGGGGGGACAGGGGGAAACACCATATATTTT.

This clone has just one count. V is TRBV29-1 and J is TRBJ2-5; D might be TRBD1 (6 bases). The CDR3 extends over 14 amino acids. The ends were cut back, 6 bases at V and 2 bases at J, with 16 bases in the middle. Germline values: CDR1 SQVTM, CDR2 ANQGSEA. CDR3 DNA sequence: TGCAGCGTAGCTAACAGGGTGGGGCAAGAGACCCAGTACTTC. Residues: CSVANRVGQETQYF.

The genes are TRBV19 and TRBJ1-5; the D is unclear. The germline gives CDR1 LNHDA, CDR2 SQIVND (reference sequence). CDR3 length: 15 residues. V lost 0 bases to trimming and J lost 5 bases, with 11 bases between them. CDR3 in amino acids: CASSIDRLSYQPQHF. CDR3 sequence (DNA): TGTGCCAGTAGTATAGATCGACTTTCGTATCAGCCCCAGCATTTT.

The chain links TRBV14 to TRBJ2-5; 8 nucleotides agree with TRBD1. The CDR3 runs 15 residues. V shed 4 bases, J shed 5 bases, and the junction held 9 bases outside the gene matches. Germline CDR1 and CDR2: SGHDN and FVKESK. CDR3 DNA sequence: TGTGCCAGCAGCCGACCCGGACAGGGTAGGGAGACCCAGTACTTC. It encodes CASSRPGQGRETQYF.

CDR3 DNA: TGTGCCAGCAGCTCGGGACAGTTCAACTATGGCTACACCTTC. Amino acids: CASSSGQFNYGYTF. The chain employs TRBV5-6 and TRBJ1-2, with 7 bases identical to TRBD1. V trimming: 3 bases; J trimming: 2 bases; junction bases outside the gene matches: 4. CDR1 is SGHDT, CDR2 YYEEEE, per germline. This CDR3 is 14 amino acids long.

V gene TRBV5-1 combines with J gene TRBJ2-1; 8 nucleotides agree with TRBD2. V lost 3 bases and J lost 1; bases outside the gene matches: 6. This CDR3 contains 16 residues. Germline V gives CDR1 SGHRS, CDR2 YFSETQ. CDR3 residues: CASSSRGGRSYNEQFF. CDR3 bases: TGCGCCAGCAGCTCCCGGGGGGGGAGATCCTACAATGAGCAGTTCTTC.

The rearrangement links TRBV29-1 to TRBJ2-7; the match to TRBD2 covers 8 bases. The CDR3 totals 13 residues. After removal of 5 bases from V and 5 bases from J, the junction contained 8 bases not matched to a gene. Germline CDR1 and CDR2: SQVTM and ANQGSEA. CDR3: CSVRAGGTHEQYF. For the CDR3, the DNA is TGCAGCGTTCGGGCGGGGGGAACCCACGAGCAGTACTTC.

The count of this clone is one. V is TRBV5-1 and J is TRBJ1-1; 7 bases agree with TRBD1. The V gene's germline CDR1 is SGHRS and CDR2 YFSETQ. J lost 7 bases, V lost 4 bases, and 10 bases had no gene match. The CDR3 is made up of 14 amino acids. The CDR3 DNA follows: TGCGCCAGCAGCCCATGGACAGGACCACGTGAAGCTTTCTTT. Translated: CASSPWTGPREAFF.

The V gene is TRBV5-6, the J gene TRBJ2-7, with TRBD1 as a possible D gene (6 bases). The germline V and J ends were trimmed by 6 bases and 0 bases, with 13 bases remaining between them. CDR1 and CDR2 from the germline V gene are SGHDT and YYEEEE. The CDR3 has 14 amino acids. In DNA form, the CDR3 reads TGTGCCAGCACCCCGGGCAGGGGCTCCTACGAGCAGTACTTC. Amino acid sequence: CASTPGRGSYEQYF.